This T cell receptor (beta chain) was captured by sequencing in a study of cytomegalovirus exposure and HLA in healthy donors. Germline CDR1 and CDR2: ENHRY and SYGVKD. The CDR3 runs to 12 residues. V lost 1 base to trimming and J lost 7 bases, with 7 bases between them. As for this clone: What it binds is not known.

A multiplex PCR was run with 60 Vbeta primers and 13 Jbeta primers. Sequencing used immunoSEQ multiplex PCR; TCRdb keeps in-frame clones, though not all of them. The sample lists some 160,000 clones, approximately 80% occurring once. Findings and caveats of the study: According to an earlier analysis, most TCR beta V segments yielded productive rearrangements about 87% or about 30% of the time.

The clonotype comes from a woman between 40 and 50 years old in good health and CMV-seropositive. The chain carries TRBV10-3 and TRBJ1-2; D gene unclear. Material: PBMCs. Here the CDR3 reads CAISEWGGGYTF. The CDR3 DNA follows: TGTGCCATCAGTGAGTGGGGAGGTGGCTACACCTTC.